What follows are 5 T cell receptor beta chains derived from one specimen sequenced in a study of Ad26.COV2.S vaccination and SARS-CoV-2 variants. Generated by immunoSEQ multiplex PCR, the TCRdb table keeps only in-frame clones and is missing some. Found here are over 400,000 clones, 90% of them singletons; the top ten hold approximately 4.3%. As for treatment: over 15 received Ad26.COV2.S at low or high dose, single or two shots; about 5 received placebo; per-sample allocation not given. Collection of the samples took place on day 63 after the first injection of vaccine or placebo. The sequencing here drew on peripheral blood, taken in a trial of Ad26.COV2.S vaccine versus placebo. The source is a person between 18 and 59 years old who received the Ad26.COV2.S COVID-19 vaccine or a placebo.

The chain employs TRBV5-6 and TRBJ2-7; unclear D gene. The CDR3 runs 14 residues. CDR1 and CDR2 from the germline V gene are SGHDT and YYEEEE. Trimming removed 1 base at V and 2 bases at J, with 10 bases between. In DNA form, the CDR3 reads TGTGCCAGCAGCTTGACTGGCCGCACCTACGAGCAGTACTTC. It is translated as CASSLTGRTYEQYF.

The chain recombines TRBV7-8 with TRBJ1-4; the D is unclear. Trimming took off 3 bases at V and 8 bases at J, with 10 bases between the two ends. The CDR3 loop spans 13 amino acids. The germline V gene encodes CDR1 SGHVS and CDR2 FQNEAQ. The CDR3 loop is CASSFFGNEKLFF. The CDR3 DNA is TGTGCCAGCAGCTTTTTCGGGAACGAAAAACTGTTTTTT.

The chain recombines TRBV12-3 or TRBV12-4 with TRBJ2-7; no definite D call. Trimming removed 5 bases from V and 7 bases from J, with 9 bases in between. The CDR3 contains 11 residues. CDR3 sequence (DNA): TGTGCCAGCAGTCTCATAGGGGAGCAGTACTTC. It is translated as CASSLIGEQYF.

J is TRBJ2-5 and V is TRBV28; no clear D. Germline-derived CDR1 and CDR2 are MDHEN and SYDVKM. Trimming took off 6 bases at V and 5 bases at J, with 10 bases between the two ends. The CDR3 is 12 residues long. The CDR3 loop reads CASSRRLETQYF. DNA of the CDR3: TGTGCCAGCAGCCGCCGGCTTGAGACCCAGTACTTC.

The chain links TRBV4-2 to TRBJ2-1; D remains unclear. Deletions cut 2 bases from V and 2 bases from J, with 13 bases between. Per germline, CDR1 LGHNA and CDR2 YNFKEQ. The CDR3 loop spans 16 amino acids. CDR3 amino acids: CASSQTPPTAYNEQFF. CDR3 nucleotide sequence: TGTGCCAGCAGCCAAACGCCGCCGACTGCCTACAATGAGCAGTTCTTC.